The sequence of this T cell receptor beta chain was determined in a study of early T cells in non-severe SARS-CoV-2 infection. In this sample, this clonotype turned up a few times. TCRdb passed the 5' RACE reads through MiXCR, listing each CDR3 protein once. The sample contains over 25,000 distinct CDR3 sequences, roughly 5% of which appear only once. Germline assignment: CDR1 SEHNR and CDR2 FQNEAQ (reference sequence). Trimming removed 3 bases from V and 3 bases from J; junction bases left unmatched: 8. The CDR3 spans 17 residues. The sequence derives from an adult who was a healthcare worker with PCR-confirmed SARS-CoV-2 infection or an uninfected control (not recorded which). The sample was whole blood. V is TRBV7-9 and J is TRBJ2-3; 11 positions match TRBD2. The CDR3 reads CASSLGILAGDTDTQYF. CDR3 DNA: TGTGCCAGCAGCTTGGGCATACTAGCGGGAGATACAGATACGCAGTATTTT.